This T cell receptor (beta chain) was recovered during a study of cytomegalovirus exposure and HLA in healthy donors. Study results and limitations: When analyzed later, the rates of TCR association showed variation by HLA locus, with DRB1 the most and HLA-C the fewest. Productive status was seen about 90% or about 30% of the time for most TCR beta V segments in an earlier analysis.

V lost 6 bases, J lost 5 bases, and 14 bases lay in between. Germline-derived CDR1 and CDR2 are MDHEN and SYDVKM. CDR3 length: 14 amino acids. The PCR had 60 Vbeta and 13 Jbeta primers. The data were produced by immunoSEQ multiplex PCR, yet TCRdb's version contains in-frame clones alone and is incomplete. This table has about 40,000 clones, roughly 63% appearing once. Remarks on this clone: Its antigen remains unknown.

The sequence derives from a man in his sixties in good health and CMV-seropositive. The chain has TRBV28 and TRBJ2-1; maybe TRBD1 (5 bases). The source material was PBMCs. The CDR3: CASRDSRSNNEQFF. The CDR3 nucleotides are TGTGCCAGCAGAGACAGTCGGAGTAACAATGAGCAGTTCTTC.